The 7 T cell receptor beta chains below were found in one sample sequenced in a study of persistence of HIV-infected CD4 T cells. Cells were stimulated with CMV-infected fibroblast lysates at about 10 ug/mL. Memory cells lacking CD40L and CD69 with high CD45RO were sorted. Their target antigens are unknown. The immunoSEQ assay was version 4, run in survey mode. The data were produced by immunoSEQ multiplex PCR, yet TCRdb's version contains in-frame clones alone and is incomplete. The table has tens of thousands of clones, around 82% seen once; the top ten hold less than 5%. The material sequenced was CD4+ T cells sorted from PBMCs after approximately 19-hour stimulation, taken from a patient who received antiretroviral therapy. The receptors were gathered from an adult man with HIV who was CMV-seropositive.

The chain carries TRBV7-2 and TRBJ2-3; possibly TRBD2 for D (6 bases). The CDR3 has 16 residues. Germline V gives CDR1 SGHTA, CDR2 FQGNSA. Trimming took 1 base from V and 0 from J, leaving 11 bases between them. The CDR3 is CASSLVGGVSTDTQYF. The CDR3 DNA reads TGTGCCAGCAGCTTAGTAGGCGGGGTTAGCACAGATACGCAGTATTTT.

The chain combines TRBV11-2 with TRBJ1-1; D is ambiguous. Germline CDR1 is SGHAT and CDR2 is FQNNGV. The CDR3 length is 15 residues. V dropped 7 bases and J dropped 0 bases, with 15 bases sitting between them. The CDR3 sequence: CASNGEGTMNTEAFF. The CDR3 DNA follows: TGTGCCAGCAATGGGGAGGGAACAATGAACACTGAAGCTTTCTTT.

The chain is built from TRBV3-1 (or the pseudogene TRBV3-2) and TRBJ1-6, with 8 positions matching TRBD1. The length of the CDR3 is 15 residues. CDR1 is LGHDT and CDR2 is YNNKEL in the germline V gene (reference sequence). V was clipped by 2 bases and J by 10 bases; unmatched bases: 7. The CDR3 bases are TGTGCCAGCAGCCAAAAGCAGGGGGCTGTATCACCCCTCCACTTT. Residues: CASSQKQGAVSPLHF.

The rearrangement uses TRBV4-2 and TRBJ2-7, with 14 nucleotides matching TRBD2. Germline V gene data show CDR1 as LGHNA and CDR2 as YNFKEQ. With V trimmed by 0 bases and J by 3 bases, 7 bases remained unmatched. The CDR3 consists of 18 residues. CDR3 bases: TGTGCCAGCAGCCAAGAAGGACTAGCGGGGGGACCTAGCTACGAGCAGTACTTC. Translation gives CASSQEGLAGGPSYEQYF.

The chain employs TRBV9 and TRBJ1-2; D might be TRBD1 (6 bases). The germline CDR1 and CDR2 sequences are SGDLS and YYNGEE. Trimming stripped 4 bases from V and 3 bases from J, with 13 bases between. The CDR3 extends over 14 amino acids. CDR3 nucleotides: TGTGCCAGCAGCCCCCAGGACAGCCACTATGGCTACACCTTC. Protein product: CASSPQDSHYGYTF.

The J gene is TRBJ1-5, the V gene TRBV19, with D perhaps matching TRBD1 (5 bases). The V end was cut by 7 bases, the J end by 6 bases, with 19 bases between. Germline values: CDR1 LNHDA, CDR2 SQIVND (reference sequence). The CDR3 consists of 15 residues. The CDR3 DNA reads TGTGCCAGTACTAGAGTGGGGGGGGTTAGTCAGCCCCAGCATTTT. This gives the protein CASTRVGGVSQPQHF. Complete variable domain (other parts from reference TRBV19 and TRBJ1-5): DGGITQSPKYLFRKEGQNVTLSCEQNLNHDAMYWYRQDPGQGLRLIYYSQIVNDFQKGDIAEGYSVSREKKESFPLTVTSAQKNPTAFYLCASTRVGGVSQPQHFGDGTRLSIL.

This rearrangement joins TRBV4-2 to TRBJ1-6; 7 bases are a match to TRBD1. This CDR3 has 15 residues. Germline V gives CDR1 LGHNA, CDR2 YNFKEQ. The J segment lost 8 bases and the V segment lost 2 bases, leaving 6 bases of the junction unmatched. The CDR3 nucleotides are TGTGCCAGCAGCCAAATCAGCCAGGGGGATTCACCCCTCCACTTT. Its translation is CASSQISQGDSPLHF.